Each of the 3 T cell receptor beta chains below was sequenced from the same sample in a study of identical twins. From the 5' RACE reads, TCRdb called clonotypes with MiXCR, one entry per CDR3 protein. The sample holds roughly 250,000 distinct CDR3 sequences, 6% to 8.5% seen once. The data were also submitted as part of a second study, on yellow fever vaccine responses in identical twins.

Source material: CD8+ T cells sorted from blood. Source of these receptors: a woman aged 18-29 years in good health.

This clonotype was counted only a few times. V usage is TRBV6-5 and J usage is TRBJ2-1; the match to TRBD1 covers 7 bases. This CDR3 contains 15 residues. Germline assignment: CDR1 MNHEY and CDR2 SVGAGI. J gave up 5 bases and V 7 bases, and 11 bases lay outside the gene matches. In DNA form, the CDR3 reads TGTGCCAGCACTTTACGACAGGGTCGGGACAATGAGCAGTTCTTC. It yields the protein CASTLRQGRDNEQFF.

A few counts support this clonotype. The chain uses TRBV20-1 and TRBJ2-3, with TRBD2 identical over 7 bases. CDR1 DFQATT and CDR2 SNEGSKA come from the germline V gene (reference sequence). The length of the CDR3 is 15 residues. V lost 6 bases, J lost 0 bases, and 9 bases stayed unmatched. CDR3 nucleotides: TGCAGTGCCCCAATTAGCGGGTGGAGCACAGATACGCAGTATTTT. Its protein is CSAPISGWSTDTQYF.

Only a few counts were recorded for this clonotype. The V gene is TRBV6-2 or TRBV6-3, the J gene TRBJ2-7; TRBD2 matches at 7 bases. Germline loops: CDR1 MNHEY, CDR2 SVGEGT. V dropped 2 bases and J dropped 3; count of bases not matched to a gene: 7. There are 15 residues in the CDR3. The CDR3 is CASSYGRDYRYEQYF. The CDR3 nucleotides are TGTGCCAGCAGTTACGGCCGGGACTACCGCTACGAGCAGTACTTC.